The 3 T cell receptor beta chains below come from one sample, sequenced in a study of control samples from healthy donors and cancer patients. Method: immunoSEQ multiplex PCR; TCRdb's copy keeps in-frame clones and lacks some. The top ten clones hold 3.7% of a sample with 120,000 or so clones, approximately 88% of them seen once. Sequenced material: PBMCs. The source of these receptors is a woman aged 60 to 75 with lung cancer.

This chain connects TRBV9 to TRBJ2-1; 9 positions agree with TRBD2. The V gene end was trimmed by 3 bases and the J gene end by 10 bases; junction bases not matched to a gene: 11. This CDR3 is built from 15 residues. CDR1 SGDLS and CDR2 YYNGEE come from the germline V gene. For the CDR3, the DNA is TGTGCCAGCAGCGACATGGCGGGAGGGATCGGGGAGCAGTTCTTC. It yields the protein CASSDMAGGIGEQFF. Together with reference TRBV9 and TRBJ2-1, the CDR3 gives the full variable domain: DSGVTQTPKHLITATGQRVTLRCSPRSGDLSVYWYQQSLDQGLQFLIQYYNGEERAKGNILERFSAQQFPDLHSELNLSSLELGDSALYFCASSDMAGGIGEQFFGPGTRLTVL.

The V gene is TRBV5-1, the J gene TRBJ2-3, with 7 positions matching TRBD1. With 0 bases clipped from V and 3 bases from J, the junction kept 1 base outside the gene matches. The germline CDR1 and CDR2 sequences are SGHRS and YFSETQ. There are 14 residues in the CDR3. CDR3 in DNA: TGCGCCAGCAGCTTGGAGGGGGCAACAGATACGCAGTATTTT. Translated, it gives CASSLEGATDTQYF.

This chain joins TRBV7-3 and TRBJ2-1, with D perhaps TRBD1 or TRBD2 (6 bases each). With 5 bases removed from V and 5 bases from J, the gap between germline ends came to 16 bases. This CDR3 spans 15 amino acids. CDR1 is SGHTA, CDR2 FQGTGA, per germline. CDR3 nucleotides: TGTGCCAGCAGCAGGGGACCGGGGGCCCACAATGAGCAGTTCTTC. It codes for CASSRGPGAHNEQFF.